The present T cell receptor beta chain was sequenced within a study of cytomegalovirus exposure and HLA in healthy donors. On the study more broadly: An earlier analysis found 100 million or so unique TCR beta sequences from around 180 million T cells. For the approximately 400 genotyped donors, roughly 81% fell within the Caucasian-associated ancestry cluster.

About this clone itself: Its target is unknown.

Both 60 Vbeta primers and 13 Jbeta primers went into the PCR. Clones were read by immunoSEQ multiplex PCR, and TCRdb kept only the in-frame ones, dropping some. The sample has 110,000 or so clones, around 73% seen once. Germline loops: CDR1 SGHVS, CDR2 FNYEAQ. V lost 1 base and J 7 bases, leaving 13 bases between the germline ends. This CDR3 is 15 amino acids long. The study, taken as a whole, reports: Most TCR beta V segments were productive about 87% or about 30% of the time in an earlier analysis. Later on, an analysis found that several of the most significant clusters appeared to be linked to common viral pathogens, which included parvovirus B19.

V and J are TRBV7-6 and TRBJ1-4, with D maybe TRBD1 (6 bases). This TCR was recovered from a woman in her 30s in good health and CMV-seropositive. The material sequenced was PBMCs. This CDR3 is CASSLVQGGGEKLFF. CDR3 DNA sequence: TGTGCCAGCAGCTTAGTTCAAGGGGGTGGTGAAAAACTGTTTTTT.